The 28 T cell receptor beta chains in this list originate from one sample, sequenced in a study of blood T cell repertoires in COVID-19. Profiled with immunoSEQ multiplex PCR; TCRdb holds only in-frame clones, not every one. The repertoire consists of about 110,000 clones, with 72% occurring once and the leading ten covering approximately 8%. Sequencing input: peripheral blood. The receptors derive from a woman aged 60-70 years with acute or convalescent COVID-19.

The chain joins TRBV3-1 (or the pseudogene TRBV3-2) to TRBJ1-5; 7 bases are a match to TRBD1. Looked up from germline, CDR1 is LGHDT and CDR2 is YNNKEL (reference sequence). The length of the CDR3 is 15 residues. Unmatched junction bases numbered 13, after V lost 1 base and J lost 13 bases. The DNA for the CDR3 is TGTGCCAGCAGCCAAGGGGGACAGACCCTAGCGACTCAGCATTTT. Amino acid sequence: CASSQGGQTLATQHF.

The CDR3 DNA sequence: TGTGCCAGCAGTTCTAGGCCGGGGAATGGCTACACCTTC. Its protein is CASSSRPGNGYTF. The chain recombines TRBV12-3 or TRBV12-4 with TRBJ1-2; D gene uncertain. This CDR3 has 13 amino acids. The V end was cut by 4 bases, the J end by 6 bases, with 12 bases between.

V and J are TRBV6-5 and TRBJ1-4, with D unresolved. In germline, CDR1 is MNHEY, CDR2 SVGAGI. The CDR3 totals 16 residues. V shed 4 bases and J shed 0 bases, with 12 bases lying between them. DNA of the CDR3: TGTGCCAGCAGTTGGGAGGAAGGGACAACTAATGAAAAACTGTTTTTT. Translating it yields CASSWEEGTTNEKLFF.

A few counts support this clone. This chain joins TRBV24-1 and TRBJ2-7, with a tentative D call TRBD2 (7 bases). V lost 7 bases and J 3 bases, leaving 12 bases between the germline ends. Germline CDR1 is KGHDR and CDR2 is SFDVKD. The CDR3 totals 13 residues. CDR3 DNA: TGTGCCACCAGCCGAGGGGGGGACTACGAGCAGTACTTC. It specifies CATSRGGDYEQYF.

This chain links TRBV19 with TRBJ1-2; maybe TRBD1 (6 bases). The germline gives CDR1 LNHDA, CDR2 SQIVND (reference sequence). V dropped 7 bases and J dropped 8 bases, with 17 bases sitting between them. The CDR3 is 13 amino acids. The CDR3 bases are TGTGCCAGTAATGGGGTCGGGGGGGCCGGCTACACCTTC. Translated: CASNGVGGAGYTF.

This clone came up once. This chain connects TRBV6-5 to TRBJ2-7; possibly TRBD2 for D (6 bases). The CDR3 has 15 amino acids. The V end was cut by 6 bases, the J end by 4 bases, with 19 bases between. Germline CDR1 and CDR2: MNHEY and SVGAGI. For the CDR3, the DNA is TGTGCCAGCAGACCACACGGGACTGACGATTACGAGCAGTACTTC. Amino acids: CASRPHGTDDYEQYF.

The chain carries TRBV2 and TRBJ2-3, with a weak D call TRBD2 (6 bases). V was trimmed by 3 bases and J by 11 bases, leaving 15 bases between them. The CDR3 length is 13 residues. CDR1 and CDR2 (germline): SNHLY, FYNNEI. The CDR3 protein is CASSDGLVGGQYF. The CDR3 nucleotides read TGTGCCAGCAGTGACGGTTTGGTCGGGGGGCAGTATTTT. The entire variable domain, with the rest obtained from reference TRBV2 and TRBJ2-3, is as follows: EPEVTQTPSHQVTQMGQEVILRCVPISNHLYFYWYRQILGQKVEFLVSFYNNEISEKSEIFDDQFSVERPDGSNFTLKIRSTKLEDSAMYFCASSDGLVGGQYFGPGTRLTVL.

V usage is TRBV5-1 and J usage is TRBJ1-1; a possible D gene is TRBD1 (6 bases). The germline V and J ends were trimmed by 2 bases and 2 bases, with 19 bases remaining between them. There are 17 residues in the CDR3. Germline CDR1 and CDR2: SGHRS and YFSETQ. CDR3 nucleotides: TGCGCCAGCAGCTTCCTCCAGGGGTCCGCTACTAACACTGAAGCTTTCTTT. It codes for CASSFLQGSATNTEAFF. Looking up the rest from reference TRBV5-1 and TRBJ1-1 gives the full variable domain: KAGVTQTPRYLIKTRGQQVTLSCSPISGHRSVSWYQQTPGQGLQFLFEYFSETQRNKGNFPGRFSGRQFSNSRSEMNVSTLELGDSALYLCASSFLQGSATNTEAFFGQGTRLTVV.

This clone was detected a few times. The genes are TRBV6-4 and TRBJ2-7; D gene uncertain. Germline V lookup: CDR1 MRHNA, CDR2 SNTAGT. The V gene lost 3 bases and the J gene lost 3 bases, with 24 bases spanning the gap. The CDR3 runs to 18 residues. The CDR3 here is CASSEMSTGSSEYYEQYF. CDR3 in DNA: TGTGCCAGCAGTGAAATGTCAACCGGGTCCTCCGAATACTACGAGCAGTACTTC.

The rearrangement uses TRBV19 and TRBJ2-1, with 8 bases matching TRBD1. V dropped 5 bases and J dropped 0; count of bases not matched to a gene: 3. Germline CDR1 reads LNHDA; CDR2 reads SQIVND (reference sequence). The CDR3 has 15 residues. Here the CDR3 reads CASSATGGSYNEQFF. The CDR3 DNA follows: TGTGCCAGTAGTGCTACAGGGGGCTCCTACAATGAGCAGTTCTTC.

The CDR3 loop is CASMEQGAREQYF. DNA of the CDR3: TGTGCCAGCATGGAACAGGGGGCTCGTGAGCAGTACTTC. V gene TRBV2 combines with J gene TRBJ2-7, with 9 positions matching TRBD1. Germline V gene data show CDR1 as SNHLY and CDR2 as FYNNEI. This CDR3 is built from 13 residues. V shed 7 bases and J 7 bases; nucleotides not matched to a gene: 8. The full variable domain, completed using reference TRBV2 and TRBJ2-7, is EPEVTQTPSHQVTQMGQEVILRCVPISNHLYFYWYRQILGQKVEFLVSFYNNEISEKSEIFDDQFSVERPDGSNFTLKIRSTKLEDSAMYFCASMEQGAREQYFGPGTRLTVT.

The CDR3 DNA follows: TGTGCCAGCCTATCTCGGCGGGACTCCTACGAGCAGTACTTC. Protein sequence: CASLSRRDSYEQYF. The genes are TRBV7-2 and TRBJ2-7, with a tentative D call TRBD2 (6 bases). Germline CDR1 is SGHTA and CDR2 is FQGNSA. The V and J ends lost 8 bases and 0 bases respectively, with 14 bases between them. The CDR3 covers 14 residues.

The CDR3 region has the DNA TGTGCCAGTAGGCAGACAGGGAGCGACACGCAGTATTTT. Amino acids: CASRQTGSDTQYF. This sequence joins TRBV19 and TRBJ2-3; 7 bases align to TRBD1. Trimming removed 6 bases from V and 9 bases from J; junction bases left unmatched: 9. Germline lookup yields CDR1 LNHDA and CDR2 SQIVND (reference sequence). The CDR3 loop spans 13 amino acids.

There are a few counts of this clone. The chain uses TRBV7-2 and TRBJ2-3, with 7 bases lining up with TRBD2. This CDR3 has 15 residues. From germline, CDR1 is SGHTA and CDR2 FQGNSA. V lost 4 bases, J lost 1 base, and 5 bases stayed unmatched. CDR3 in amino acids: CASSSASGGTDTQYF. CDR3 coding DNA: TGTGCCAGCAGCTCCGCGAGCGGGGGCACAGATACGCAGTATTTT.

The chain carries TRBV11-2 and TRBJ1-1, with D tentatively TRBD1 (6 bases). V was clipped by 1 base and J by 10 bases, with 10 bases between them. This CDR3 region has 12 residues. Germline loops: CDR1 SGHAT, CDR2 FQNNGV. The CDR3 region is CASSLVGGGAFF. The CDR3 nucleotides are TGTGCCAGCAGCTTAGTAGGGGGGGGAGCTTTCTTT. Drawing the rest from reference TRBV11-2 and TRBJ1-1, the complete variable domain is EAGVAQSPRYKIIEKRQSVAFWCNPISGHATLYWYQQILGQGPKLLIQFQNNGVVDDSQLPKDRFSAERLKGVDSTLKIQPAKLEDSAVYLCASSLVGGGAFFGQGTRLTVV.

The chain is built from TRBV27 and TRBJ1-6; D remains unclear. In germline, CDR1 is MNHEY, CDR2 SMNVEV (reference sequence). This CDR3 spans 15 amino acids. The V gene lost 5 bases and the J gene lost 6 bases, with 14 bases spanning the gap. The CDR3 here is CASSPRPNSNSPLHF. The CDR3 region has the DNA TGTGCCAGCAGTCCTCGTCCCAACTCTAATTCACCCCTCCACTTT.

CDR3 nucleotides: TGCGCCAGCAGTTCGGGCAGGACTAGCGGAGACACAGATACGCAGTATTTT. Translation: CASSSGRTSGDTDTQYF. The V and J genes are TRBV5-1 and TRBJ2-3; TRBD2 matches at 10 bases. Germline V gene data show CDR1 as SGHRS and CDR2 as YFSETQ. V lost 5 bases to trimming and J lost 2 bases; unmatched junction nucleotides: 11. The CDR3 length is 17 residues.

The chain links TRBV3-1 (or the pseudogene TRBV3-2) to TRBJ1-2, with D perhaps matching TRBD1 (6 bases). Germline CDR1 and CDR2: LGHDT and YNNKEL (reference sequence). CDR3 length equals 14 residues. Trimming shortened V by 6 bases and J by 5 bases, and 16 bases separated the two germline ends. CDR3 in amino acids: CASSLGGQTYGYTF. The CDR3 DNA reads TGTGCCAGCAGTCTTGGAGGACAGACTTATGGCTACACCTTC.

This clone was detected many times. This chain links TRBV6-5 with TRBJ2-3, with 9 bases lining up with TRBD2. The germline V gene encodes CDR1 MNHEY and CDR2 SVGAGI. The CDR3 length is 16 residues. The ends lost 0 bases at V and 4 bases at J; junction bases unmatched: 5. CDR3 sequence: CASSYSISGGSDTQYF. CDR3 bases: TGTGCCAGCAGTTACTCGATTAGCGGGGGCTCAGATACGCAGTATTTT.

This chain uses TRBV28 with TRBJ2-7; D may be TRBD1 (6 bases). Germline CDR1 MDHEN, CDR2 SYDVKM. The CDR3 runs 15 residues. V lost 6 bases to trimming and J lost 1 base, with 16 bases between them. The chain's CDR3 is CASRSTGLPSYEQYF. In DNA form, the CDR3 reads TGTGCCAGCAGGTCCACAGGGTTACCGTCCTACGAGCAGTACTTC.

The rearrangement joins TRBV14 to TRBJ2-1; D is uncertain. There are 17 residues in the CDR3. V gave up 1 base and J gave up 5 bases, with 18 bases separating them. Looked up from germline, CDR1 is SGHDN and CDR2 is FVKESK. CDR3 region: CASSQAAHYERDNEQFF. The CDR3 DNA is TGTGCCAGCAGCCAAGCCGCCCACTATGAGAGAGACAATGAGCAGTTCTTC.

The V gene is TRBV19, the J gene TRBJ1-2; tentative D call: TRBD1 (6 bases). The CDR3 has 15 residues. The V gene lost 0 bases and the J gene lost 3 bases, with 11 bases spanning the gap. Germline values: CDR1 LNHDA, CDR2 SQIVND (reference sequence). The CDR3 DNA is TGTGCCAGTAGTATAGATACAGGGCGCGACTATGGCTACACCTTC. Translating it yields CASSIDTGRDYGYTF.

The chain recombines TRBV6-5 with TRBJ1-1; TRBD1 is a possible D gene (5 bases). This CDR3 is 12 amino acids long. V was cut by 6 bases and J by 5 bases, with 10 bases left in between. Looked up from germline, CDR1 is MNHEY and CDR2 is SVGAGI. CDR3 residues: CASSRVETEAFF. The CDR3 nucleotides read TGTGCCAGCAGCAGGGTGGAGACTGAAGCTTTCTTT.

The V gene is TRBV7-2, the J gene TRBJ2-5; possibly TRBD1 for D (6 bases). The length of the CDR3 is 16 residues. V was cut by 1 base and J by 1 base, with 13 bases left in between. CDR1 and CDR2 from the germline V gene are SGHTA and FQGNSA. The CDR3 DNA follows: TGTGCCAGCAGCTTAGTAGGGAACAGGGTCCAAGAGACCCAGTACTTC. Protein: CASSLVGNRVQETQYF.

V gene TRBV5-5 combines with J gene TRBJ1-2, with D maybe TRBD1 (6 bases). Germline V gene data show CDR1 as SGHKS and CDR2 as YYEKEE (reference sequence). The CDR3 has 14 amino acids. V lost 4 bases, J lost 5 bases, and 15 bases lay in between. CDR3 coding DNA: TGTGCCAGCAGCCTAGCTCAGGGGTTTTATGGCTACACCTTC. Amino acid sequence: CASSLAQGFYGYTF.

This clone was detected only a few times. The J gene is TRBJ1-4, the V gene TRBV6-1; 10 bases fit TRBD1. V lost 4 bases and J lost 4; bases outside the gene matches: 6. Per germline, CDR1 MNHNS and CDR2 SASEGT. The CDR3 contains 16 residues. CDR3 sequence reads: CASSGGTGARNEKLFF. CDR3 bases: TGTGCCAGCAGTGGGGGGACAGGGGCCCGTAATGAAAAACTGTTTTTT.

V is TRBV27 and J is TRBJ1-2, with a possible D match to TRBD1 (5 bases). V was trimmed by 3 bases and J by 1 base, leaving 18 bases between them. Germline CDR1 MNHEY, CDR2 SMNVEV (reference sequence). The CDR3 extends over 17 amino acids. CDR3 region: CASSFRISQGHNYGYTF. The CDR3 DNA follows: TGTGCCAGCAGTTTCCGTATCAGTCAGGGCCATAACTATGGCTACACCTTC.

The V call is TRBV7-6, the J call TRBJ1-2; 8 bases are shared with TRBD1. The germline V gene encodes CDR1 SGHVS and CDR2 FNYEAQ. The J segment lost 7 bases and the V segment lost 5 bases, leaving 9 bases of the junction unmatched. The length of the CDR3 is 14 residues. Here the CDR3 DNA reads TGTGCCAGCAGCGGTTGGACAGGGCGGTTTGGCTACACCTTC. Amino acids: CASSGWTGRFGYTF.